The entry that follows covers one T cell receptor beta chain sequence. This CDR3 is built from 11 residues. J was trimmed by 8 bases and V by 6 bases; bases with no gene match: 1. The germline gives CDR1 MNHEY, CDR2 SMNVEV (reference sequence). The data were obtained in a study of blood T cell repertoires in COVID-19. Here immunoSEQ multiplex PCR was the method, and the copy in TCRdb shows in-frame clones only, minus some. Altogether 30,000 to 45,000 clones are present, around nine tenths being singletons, with the ten largest covering over 9.5%. The J gene is TRBJ1-2, the V gene TRBV27, with 9 bases fitting TRBD1. The receptor was isolated from a man aged 55 to 69 with active COVID-19. The material sequenced was peripheral blood. In DNA form, the CDR3 reads TGTGCCAGCAGGGGACAGGGAGGCTACACCTTC. Translated: CASRGQGGYTF.